Presented here are 23 T cell receptor beta chains from one specimen sequenced in a study of shared clonotypes between healthy human individuals. Repertoires were generated with immunoSEQ multiplex PCR, while TCRdb's copy carries only in-frame clones and drops some. The data contain about 2.4 million clones, roughly 93% of them singletons. The sequencing sample was made of naive CD4+ T cells from PBMCs. Described subset: CD45RA+ positively selected. These receptors were taken from a man younger than 35 in good health. Some clones in this sample may be carry-over from other donors' samples.

This clone appeared a single time. V is TRBV9 and J is TRBJ1-3; D might be TRBD1 (5 bases). The V end was cut by 4 bases, the J end by 7 bases, with 24 bases between. Per the germline V gene, CDR1 is SGDLS and CDR2 is YYNGEE. The CDR3 is 17 amino acids. The CDR3 sequence is CASSSRGSGGIGNTIYF. DNA of the CDR3: TGTGCCAGCAGCTCCCGGGGCAGCGGAGGGATCGGGAACACCATATATTTT.

The rearrangement uses TRBV9 and TRBJ2-6, with D possibly TRBD1 on 5 matching bases. The CDR3 is 15 amino acids. Trimming took 3 bases from V and 4 from J, leaving 11 bases between them. CDR1 SGDLS and CDR2 YYNGEE come from the germline V gene. The CDR3 reads CASSARQIGANVLTF. DNA for the CDR3: TGTGCCAGCAGCGCCCGACAGATCGGGGCCAACGTCCTGACTTTC.

The V call is TRBV11-2, the J call TRBJ1-1; weak D call: TRBD1 (6 bases). This CDR3 has 14 amino acids. CDR1 SGHAT and CDR2 FQNNGV come from the germline V gene. V was clipped by 4 bases and J by 6 bases, with 15 bases between them. The CDR3 protein is CASSSTTGGPEAFF. The CDR3 DNA sequence: TGTGCCAGCAGCTCGACGACCGGGGGCCCTGAAGCTTTCTTT. Together with reference TRBV11-2 and TRBJ1-1, the CDR3 gives the full variable domain: EAGVAQSPRYKIIEKRQSVAFWCNPISGHATLYWYQQILGQGPKLLIQFQNNGVVDDSQLPKDRFSAERLKGVDSTLKIQPAKLEDSAVYLCASSSTTGGPEAFFGQGTRLTVV.

This chain connects TRBV28 to TRBJ2-3, with D possibly being TRBD1 or TRBD2 (5 bases each). This CDR3 is 15 amino acids long. CDR1 and CDR2 from the germline V gene are MDHEN and SYDVKM. Trimming cost V 5 bases and J 5 bases, with 17 bases left between them. CDR3 sequence (DNA): TGTGCCAGCAGTGTGACCGGGACCAGGGAAGATACGCAGTATTTT. This encodes CASSVTGTREDTQYF. The whole variable domain, remainder taken from reference TRBV28 and TRBJ2-3, is DVKVTQSSRYLVKRTGEKVFLECVQDMDHENMFWYRQDPGLGLRLIYFSYDVKMKEKGDIPEGYSVSREKKERFSLILESASTNQTSMYLCASSVTGTREDTQYFGPGTRLTVL.

The rearrangement joins TRBV7-2 to TRBJ1-4; D remains ambiguous. The CDR3 has 15 residues. Germline V lookup: CDR1 SGHTA, CDR2 FQGNSA. Trimming took off 6 bases at V and 3 bases at J, with 14 bases between the two ends. CDR3 nucleotides: TGTGCCAGCAGATTCCTTGGGGATGCTAATGAAAAACTGTTTTTT. As protein: CASRFLGDANEKLFF.

Remarks on this clone: This may be a read error, as it is one base from a much larger clone. V gene TRBV6-6 combines with J gene TRBJ2-3; no definite D call. The germline CDR1 and CDR2 sequences are MNHNY and SVGAGI (reference sequence). The CDR3 contains 11 residues. Trimming removed 6 bases from V and 2 bases from J, with 3 bases in between. CDR3 region: CASRFTDTQYF. CDR3 in DNA: TGTGCCAGCAGGTTCACAGATACGCAGTATTTT.

This clone was observed a single time. The chain is built from TRBV9 and TRBJ1-1; TRBD1 aligns across 9 bases. The V and J ends lost 7 bases and 1 base, in that order; junction bases with no gene match: 2. The CDR3 loop spans 13 amino acids. CDR1 is SGDLS and CDR2 is YYNGEE in the germline V gene. The CDR3 reads CASGTGPNTEAFF. DNA of the CDR3: TGTGCCAGCGGGACAGGGCCGAACACTGAAGCTTTCTTT.

The rearrangement uses TRBV5-4 and TRBJ1-6; TRBD1 agrees at 8 bases. The J segment lost 6 bases and the V segment lost 4 bases, leaving 6 bases of the junction unmatched. The CDR3 is 15 residues long. CDR1 and CDR2 (germline): SGHNT, YYREEE (reference sequence). The CDR3, as DNA: TGTGCCAGCAGCGGCGGACAGGGTCTTAATTCACCCCTCCACTTT. Translated, it gives CASSGGQGLNSPLHF.

The genes are TRBV28 and TRBJ1-2, with D hard to call. V gave up 3 bases and J gave up 5 bases, with 16 bases separating them. Germline CDR1 and CDR2: MDHEN and SYDVKM. The CDR3 extends over 15 amino acids. In DNA form, the CDR3 reads TGTGCCAGCAGTTTGTTTGATGGTCTCGCTTATGGCTACACCTTC. It yields the protein CASSLFDGLAYGYTF.

Comment on this clone: The sample has other DNA sequences that encode this CDR3 too. The J gene is TRBJ2-1, the V gene TRBV29-1; maybe TRBD1 (5 bases). CDR1 is SQVTM and CDR2 is ANQGSEA in the germline V gene. This CDR3 region has 13 residues. Between the trimmed V and J ends, which lost 4 bases and 2 bases, there was a span of 9 bases. The CDR3, as DNA: TGCAGCGTTGTTGGCAGGGCCTACAATGAGCAGTTCTTC. Amino acid sequence: CSVVGRAYNEQFF.

The V gene is TRBV28, the J gene TRBJ1-1; D ambiguous. Germline assignment: CDR1 MDHEN and CDR2 SYDVKM. Trimming took 7 bases from V and 8 from J, leaving 23 bases between them. This CDR3 is 15 amino acids long. The CDR3 DNA reads as TGTGCCAGCACCTCCCTCGCCTCAGGCAAACAAGAAGCTTTCTTT. Its protein is CASTSLASGKQEAFF.

The V and J genes are TRBV4-1 and TRBJ1-6, with a tentative D call TRBD1 (5 bases). Per the germline V gene, CDR1 is MGHRA and CDR2 is YSYEKL. V shed 8 bases and J shed 12 bases, with 17 bases lying between them. This CDR3 spans 13 amino acids. CDR3 loop: CASSGRELRPLHF. In DNA, the CDR3 is TGCGCCAGCTCGGGCAGGGAGTTACGACCCCTCCACTTT.

This chain joins TRBV4-3 and TRBJ2-1; TRBD2 matches at 7 bases. The CDR3 contains 19 residues. Unmatched junction bases numbered 21, after V lost 0 bases and J lost 10 bases. Germline assignment: CDR1 LGHNA and CDR2 YSLEER. CDR3 DNA sequence: TGCGCCAGCAGCCAAGATTCGGGTGGATGGGGGGGTCGCAATTTGGAGCAGTTCTTC. Its protein is CASSQDSGGWGGRNLEQFF.

This clone is a singleton in its sample. This chain uses TRBV6-6 with TRBJ2-1; TRBD2 matches 7 bases. Trimming cost V 6 bases and J 0 bases; bases outside gene matches: 5. CDR3 length: 15 amino acids. The germline V gene has CDR1 MNHNY and CDR2 SVGAGI (reference sequence). The CDR3 here is CASRASGLSYNEQFF. The CDR3 nucleotides read TGTGCCAGCAGAGCTAGCGGACTCTCCTACAATGAGCAGTTCTTC.

This clone was seen just once. This chain joins TRBV6-6 and TRBJ2-3; the D gene is possibly TRBD2 (5 bases). The germline V gene has CDR1 MNHNY and CDR2 SVGAGI (reference sequence). The V gene lost 1 base and the J gene lost 2 bases, with 7 bases spanning the gap. CDR3 length: 14 amino acids. DNA of the CDR3: TGTGCCAGCAGTTACTATCGGGACACAGATACGCAGTATTTT. Amino acid sequence: CASSYYRDTDTQYF.

The V gene is TRBV23-1, the J gene TRBJ2-4; D is ambiguous. TRBV23-1 is an ORF; its function is uncertain. The CDR3 spans 16 residues. Trimming took 0 bases from V and 0 from J, leaving 9 bases between them. In DNA form, the CDR3 reads TGCGCCAGCAGTCAATCGTACACCTTAGCCAAAAACATTCAGTACTTC. Protein sequence: CASSQSYTLAKNIQYF.

J is TRBJ1-1 and V is TRBV10-3; 10 nucleotides agree with TRBD1. V lost 6 bases and J lost 0; bases outside the gene matches: 4. The CDR3 spans 15 residues. CDR1 is ENHRY, CDR2 SYGVKD, per germline. In DNA, the CDR3 is TGTGCCATCAGGGGACAGGGGCCCATGAACACTGAAGCTTTCTTT. Residues: CAIRGQGPMNTEAFF.

In this sample, this clone turned up once. The chain has TRBV5-1 and TRBJ2-7; the match to TRBD2 covers 10 bases. V gave up 2 bases and J gave up 2 bases; unmatched junction bases: 4. Per germline, CDR1 SGHRS and CDR2 YFSETQ. The CDR3 extends over 15 amino acids. The CDR3 DNA reads as TGCGCCAGCAGCTTCACTAGCGGGATCACCTACGAGCAGTACTTC. It translates to CASSFTSGITYEQYF. The whole variable domain, filled in from reference TRBV5-1 and TRBJ2-7, reads KAGVTQTPRYLIKTRGQQVTLSCSPISGHRSVSWYQQTPGQGLQFLFEYFSETQRNKGNFPGRFSGRQFSNSRSEMNVSTLELGDSALYLCASSFTSGITYEQYFGPGTRLTVT.

The V gene is TRBV6-5, the J gene TRBJ1-5; 9 nucleotides line up with TRBD1. This CDR3 has 13 residues. CDR1 is MNHEY and CDR2 is SVGAGI in the germline V gene. The trim removed 0 bases at V and 9 bases at J, leaving 0 bases unmatched. CDR3: CASSYSGQGPQHF. The CDR3 DNA reads as TGTGCCAGCAGTTACTCGGGACAGGGGCCCCAGCATTTT.

V usage is TRBV5-1 and J usage is TRBJ2-1; D gene unclear. The CDR3 consists of 16 residues. Germline loops: CDR1 SGHRS, CDR2 YFSETQ. V lost 0 bases to trimming and J lost 1 base, with 11 bases between them. The CDR3 region is CASSLALVPSYNEQFF. The CDR3 DNA follows: TGCGCCAGCAGCTTGGCGCTGGTCCCATCCTACAATGAGCAGTTCTTC.

A remark on this clone: The same CDR3 also results from other DNA sequences found in this sample. The DNA for the CDR3 is TGCGCCAGCAGCTCTAGCGGGACGAACACCGGGGAGCTGTTTTTT. Protein: CASSSSGTNTGELFF. The chain couples TRBV5-1 to TRBJ2-2; 9 bases map to TRBD2. Germline trimming cut 3 bases from V and 0 bases from J; bases unmatched to any gene: 0. This CDR3 region has 15 residues. CDR1 is SGHRS, CDR2 YFSETQ, per germline.

The CDR3 DNA follows: TGTGCCAGCAGCTTGGACAGAAACACAGATACGCAGTATTTT. Translating gives CASSLDRNTDTQYF. This rearrangement joins TRBV5-6 to TRBJ2-3, with D unclear. V shed 0 bases and J shed 2 bases, with 7 bases lying between them. Germline values: CDR1 SGHDT, CDR2 YYEEEE. This CDR3 region has 14 residues.

The chain combines TRBV2 with TRBJ1-2, with TRBD1 as a possible D gene (6 bases). V shed 7 bases and J shed 8 bases, with 14 bases lying between them. This CDR3 is built from 12 residues. The germline CDR1 and CDR2 sequences are SNHLY and FYNNEI. The CDR3 DNA sequence: TGTGCCAGCAAGGGGGACCAGGAGGGCTACACCTTC. It translates to CASKGDQEGYTF.